These T cell receptor beta chains were read from a single sample in a study of OX40 agonist ivuxolimab in advanced cancers. Assay used: immunoSEQ multiplex PCR; TCRdb lists only in-frame clones, some missing. This sample carries 70,000 to 75,000 clones, over 75% of them seen once, and the ten largest clones take roughly 0.58%. Sequences were derived from CD4+ or CD8+ T cells sorted from blood, sampled in a trial of the OX40 agonist ivuxolimab. The receptors stem from an adult with an advanced solid tumor such as melanoma, head and neck, liver or kidney cancer. CDR3s include the opening cysteine and the closing phenylalanine or tryptophan. D genes are given only for firm matches. Part of the rows lack a size; the others show once, few, many or a class for expanded clones.

cdr3_nt,cdr3_aa,v_call,d_call,j_call,clone_size
TGTGCCAGCAGTTCCGGGACGGTGAAAGCTAACTATGGCTACACCTTC,CASSSGTVKANYGYTF,TRBV6-5,.,TRBJ1-2,.
TGTGCCAGCAGTGAACAAGCGGGAGTTAGCAATGAGCAGTTCTTC,CASSEQAGVSNEQFF,TRBV2,TRBD2,TRBJ2-1,.
TGCGCCAGCAGCTTCGGACAGGGGATAACCTACGAGCAGTACTTC,CASSFGQGITYEQYF,TRBV5-1,TRBD1,TRBJ2-7,.
TGTGCCACCAGCAGAGATCGGGCAGGGAACACTGAAGCTTTCTTT,CATSRDRAGNTEAFF,TRBV15,.,TRBJ1-1,.
TGTGCCACCAGCAGGCGAACCGGGACTCTCTCCTACGAGCAGTACTTC,CATSRRTGTLSYEQYF,TRBV15,.,TRBJ2-7,.
TGCAGCGGCGGGACAGACAAAAACATTCAGTACTTC,CSGGTDKNIQYF,TRBV29-1,.,TRBJ2-4,.
TGTGCCAGCAGTTTTTACTCCTTGGGCACTGAAGCTTTCTTT,CASSFYSLGTEAFF,TRBV2,.,TRBJ1-1,.
TGTGCCAGCAGCGTGCGACAGGGCCAAGAGACCCAGTACTTC,CASSVRQGQETQYF,TRBV7-2,TRBD1,TRBJ2-5,once
TGTGCCAGCAGCTTAGGGGGCTACAGGGGACAGAATGAGCAGTTCTTC,CASSLGGYRGQNEQFF,TRBV11-2,TRBD1,TRBJ2-1,.
TGTGCCAGCAGCTTTACGGACAGGGGCACTGAAGCTTTCTTT,CASSFTDRGTEAFF,TRBV7-9,TRBD1,TRBJ1-1,.
TGTGCCAGCTCACCAGGGGACAGAGGTGAAAAACTGTTTTTT,CASSPGDRGEKLFF,TRBV18,TRBD1,TRBJ1-4,.
TGTGCCAGCAGTCCTAGACTAGCGGGAGGAGAGACCCAGTACTTC,CASSPRLAGGETQYF,TRBV9,TRBD2,TRBJ2-5,.
TGCGCCAGCAGCCGACCTCTCTTGGGGAGGGGGCTATACAATGAGCAGTTCTTC,CASSRPLLGRGLYNEQFF,TRBV4-1,.,TRBJ2-1,.
TGTGCCAGCAGCTTAGTCGTTCGGAACACCGGGGAGCTGTTTTTT,CASSLVVRNTGELFF,TRBV7-2,.,TRBJ2-2,.
TGTGCCAGCAGCCCCGGACAGCAATTTGGCTACACCTTC,CASSPGQQFGYTF,TRBV11-3,.,TRBJ1-2,.
TGCGCCAGCACTCTACCCGGGCCTCGAAACAATGAGCAGTTCTTC,CASTLPGPRNNEQFF,TRBV10-2,.,TRBJ2-1,once
TGTGCCATCAGTGATGGGGCCAGGGGATCTAGGGGCTACACCTTC,CAISDGARGSRGYTF,TRBV10-3,.,TRBJ1-2,few
TGTGCCAGCAGCCTCAAGCAAGAGACCCAGTACTTC,CASSLKQETQYF,TRBV7-9,.,TRBJ2-5,.
TGTGCCAGCACGGGCAGGGCTGGAAACACCATATATTTT,CASTGRAGNTIYF,TRBV2,.,TRBJ1-3,.
TGTGCCAGCAGCTTGTGGTCGAGCTCCTACGAGCAGTACTTC,CASSLWSSSYEQYF,TRBV5-4,.,TRBJ2-7,.
TGTGCCAGCAGCTTCGGGCGCGGACAGGGACTTATCCCTGAAGCTTTCTTT,CASSFGRGQGLIPEAFF,TRBV7-6,TRBD1,TRBJ1-1,.
TGTGCCAGCAGCTCGGGACAGGGAGGCAAAGAGACCCAGTACTTC,CASSSGQGGKETQYF,TRBV7-9,TRBD1,TRBJ2-5,once
TGTGCCAGCAGCTTGGGAGCGGGGCTCTCCTACGAGCAGTACTTC,CASSLGAGLSYEQYF,TRBV7-1,TRBD2,TRBJ2-7,once
TGTGCCAGCAGACCCCGACAGGGCCAGGAGCAGCCCCAGCATTTT,CASRPRQGQEQPQHF,TRBV2,TRBD1,TRBJ1-5,.